This T cell receptor (beta chain) was captured by sequencing in a study of blood T cell repertoires in COVID-19. Study-level information: The United States, Italy and Spain provided the acute and convalescent COVID-19 samples. In each case, the material was cDNA or gDNA derived from T cells, B-cell-depleted T cells, or PBMCs.

V lost 2 bases and J 5 bases, leaving 13 bases between the germline ends. Germline assignment: CDR1 SGHNT and CDR2 YYREEE (reference sequence). The CDR3 covers 15 residues. The study assigned cohorts using participant-reported clinical history. The method was immunoSEQ multiplex PCR; TCRdb's version includes in-frame clones alone and lacks a portion of them. This repertoire shows some 200,000 clones, about nine tenths found once; its top ten account for 7% to 7.5%. This clone turned up a few times. Sample: PBMCs or T cells enriched from blood (not recorded which). This chain joins TRBV5-4 and TRBJ2-2, with a weak D call TRBD2 (6 bases). The sequence came from a man aged 25 to 45 in a cohort exposed to, infected with or recovered from COVID-19 (not recorded which). The CDR3 DNA reads as TGTGCCAGCAGCTTCCGGGGGAGAGGTACCGGGGAGCTGTTTTTT. It codes for CASSFRGRGTGELFF.